These 29 T cell receptor beta chains share one sample of origin, sequenced in a study of blood T cell repertoires in COVID-19. Using immunoSEQ multiplex PCR, the repertoire was profiled, and TCRdb retains in-frame clones only, with some absent. The repertoire holds under 250,000 clones, with about 88% as singletons. Input material: peripheral blood. These receptors all come from an older woman with active or convalescent COVID-19.

This clone was picked up one time. The chain joins TRBV6-2 or TRBV6-3 to TRBJ2-7; TRBD1 is a possible D gene (6 bases). Trimming pared 5 bases from V and 2 bases from J, leaving 25 bases between. The CDR3 contains 18 residues. Germline-derived CDR1 and CDR2 are MNHEY and SVGEGT. The CDR3 protein is CASSRPSDRLLRTYEQYF. Here the CDR3 DNA reads TGTGCCAGCAGTCGGCCCTCGGACAGACTCCTTCGCACCTACGAGCAGTACTTC.

The J gene is TRBJ1-2, the V gene TRBV6-6; no clear D. V was shortened by 5 bases and J by 6 bases, with 13 bases between the two germline ends. CDR1 MNHNY and CDR2 SVGAGI come from the germline V gene (reference sequence). CDR3 size: 13 residues. CDR3 protein: CASSPSEANGYTF. For the CDR3, the DNA is TGTGCCAGCAGTCCCTCTGAGGCCAATGGCTACACCTTC.

The chain is built from TRBV4-3 and TRBJ1-2; D is undetermined. The germline CDR1 and CDR2 sequences are LGHNA and YSLEER. Trimming removed 5 bases at V and 8 bases at J, with 15 bases between. The CDR3 is made up of 13 amino acids. The CDR3 spells CASSSDGRRGYTF. Here the CDR3 DNA reads TGCGCCAGCAGCTCGGACGGGAGGAGAGGCTACACCTTC.

The chain employs TRBV11-3 and TRBJ2-7, with 7 nucleotides matching TRBD1. The CDR3 extends over 14 amino acids. Losses at the gene ends were 4 bases for V and 5 bases for J; bases not matched to a gene: 8. The germline CDR1 and CDR2 sequences are SGHNT and YENEEA. The CDR3 loop is CASSYGQVAHEQYF. The CDR3 nucleotides read TGTGCCAGCAGCTACGGACAGGTGGCTCACGAGCAGTACTTC.

This sequence joins TRBV11-3 and TRBJ2-1; 7 bases are a match to TRBD2. There are 15 residues in the CDR3. After removal of 5 bases from V and 1 base from J, the junction contained 5 bases not matched to a gene. The V gene's germline CDR1 is SGHNT and CDR2 YENEEA. As DNA, the CDR3 is TGTGCCAGCAGCCCCAGCGGGGCGTCCTACAATGAGCAGTTCTTC. It yields the protein CASSPSGASYNEQFF.

The J gene is TRBJ1-2, the V gene TRBV6-5; possibly TRBD1 for D (5 bases). Germline assignment: CDR1 MNHEY and CDR2 SVGAGI. The CDR3 loop spans 14 amino acids. The V end lost 7 bases, the J end lost 0 bases, and 12 bases lay between the germline ends. CDR3 nucleotides: TGTGCCAGCAAACAGGAGCAACCTAACTATGGCTACACCTTC. It translates to CASKQEQPNYGYTF.

The rearrangement links TRBV18 to TRBJ2-2, with unresolved D. V was pared by 2 bases and J by 3 bases, with 10 bases between. Germline CDR1 KGHSH, CDR2 LQKENI. The CDR3 consists of 15 residues. The CDR3 nucleotides are TGTGCCAGCTCACCATATTTCTCAGACACCGGGGAGCTGTTTTTT. It encodes CASSPYFSDTGELFF.

J is TRBJ1-2 and V is TRBV10-3; no reliable D call. The CDR3 is 13 amino acids. From germline, CDR1 is ENHRY and CDR2 SYGVKD. V lost 6 bases, J lost 0 bases, and 8 bases lay in between. CDR3 DNA sequence: TGTGCCATCAGCCAGAAAGCTAACTATGGCTACACCTTC. Protein product: CAISQKANYGYTF.

This clone was detected only once. The chain employs TRBV7-9 and TRBJ1-4; D is unclear. CDR1 SEHNR and CDR2 FQNEAQ come from the germline V gene (reference sequence). The CDR3 runs 14 residues. Trimming removed 1 base at V and 8 bases at J, with 11 bases between. The chain's CDR3 is CASSLGTEGEKLFF. The DNA of the CDR3 is TGTGCCAGCAGCTTAGGTACGGAGGGAGAAAAACTGTTTTTT.

V usage is TRBV19 and J usage is TRBJ1-4; 7 bases fit TRBD1. CDR3 length equals 16 residues. Unmatched junction bases numbered 6, after V lost 0 bases and J lost 5 bases. CDR1 and CDR2 (germline): LNHDA, SQIVND (reference sequence). For the CDR3, the DNA is TGTGCCAGTAGTATAGACCCGACAGGGCAGAATGAAAAACTGTTTTTT. Protein product: CASSIDPTGQNEKLFF.

This chain joins TRBV7-9 and TRBJ1-1; TRBD1 aligns across 9 bases. Germline values: CDR1 SEHNR, CDR2 FQNEAQ (reference sequence). The CDR3 is 18 amino acids. V was clipped by 5 bases and J by 0 bases; unmatched bases: 13. The CDR3 is CASSPQGTGIPLNTEAFF. The CDR3 DNA is TGTGCCAGCAGCCCGCAGGGGACAGGGATCCCTTTGAACACTGAAGCTTTCTTT.

This clone was counted a single time. This chain joins TRBV10-1 and TRBJ2-7; 12 bases align to TRBD2. This CDR3 has 16 residues. The V segment lost 4 bases and the J segment 2 bases; nucleotides outside the gene matches: 6. CDR1 is WNHNN, CDR2 SYGVQD, per germline (reference sequence). The CDR3 spells CASSGPLAGGAYEQYF. For the CDR3, the DNA is TGCGCCAGCAGTGGGCCCCTAGCGGGGGGGGCCTACGAGCAGTACTTC.

The chain is built from TRBV7-9 and TRBJ1-3; a possible D gene is TRBD1 (5 bases). Germline-derived CDR1 and CDR2 are SEHNR and FQNEAQ (reference sequence). The ends were cut back, 3 bases at V and 0 bases at J, with 15 bases in the middle. The CDR3 is made up of 17 amino acids. CDR3 region: CASSLGVGGDSGNTIYF. Written as DNA, the CDR3 is TGTGCCAGCAGCTTGGGCGTCGGGGGAGACTCTGGAAACACCATATATTTT.

The chain couples TRBV18 to TRBJ2-7, with D hard to call. CDR3 length: 12 amino acids. The germline V and J ends were trimmed by 3 bases and 3 bases, with 6 bases remaining between them. Germline V lookup: CDR1 KGHSH, CDR2 LQKENI. The CDR3 spells CASSPGDYEQYF. The CDR3 DNA follows: TGTGCCAGCTCACCTGGAGACTACGAGCAGTACTTC.

V is TRBV7-3 and J is TRBJ2-3; 9 bases are a match to TRBD2. Unmatched junction bases numbered 6, after V lost 1 base and J lost 7 bases. This CDR3 is built from 15 residues. Germline V gene lookup returns CDR1 SGHTA and CDR2 FQGTGA. CDR3 sequence reads: CASSLKRGDMNTQYF. As DNA, the CDR3 is TGTGCCAGCAGCTTAAAGCGGGGGGACATGAATACGCAGTATTTT.

The chain couples TRBV6-1 to TRBJ2-3; TRBD1 matches 11 bases. The junction had 5 bases not matched to a gene; V was cut back by 1 base and J by 8 bases. The CDR3 runs to 15 residues. The V gene's germline CDR1 is MNHNS and CDR2 SASEGT. The CDR3 reads CASSEGTGGPSTQYF. DNA for the CDR3: TGTGCCAGCAGTGAAGGGACAGGGGGCCCTAGTACGCAGTATTTT.

The CDR3 coding sequence is TGCAGCGCTATGACAGGGAGAACTAGCTACACCTTC. As protein: CSAMTGRTSYTF. This rearrangement joins TRBV29-1 to TRBJ1-2; 7 bases are shared with TRBD1. The germline V gene has CDR1 SQVTM and CDR2 ANQGSEA. This CDR3 comprises 12 residues. The V and J ends lost 7 bases and 9 bases, in that order; junction bases with no gene match: 11.

The chain recombines TRBV6-2 or TRBV6-3 with TRBJ2-7; D unclear. There are 13 residues in the CDR3. The V gene lost 4 bases and the J gene lost 0 bases, with 7 bases spanning the gap. The germline V gene encodes CDR1 MNHEY and CDR2 SVGEGT. CDR3 DNA: TGTGCCAGCAGTTGGCCATCCTCCTACGAGCAGTACTTC. It encodes CASSWPSSYEQYF.

This CDR3 is CASSLDDVLTKDQPQHF. Written as DNA, the CDR3 is TGTGCCAGCAGCTTAGATGACGTCCTAACTAAGGATCAGCCCCAGCATTTT. The chain carries TRBV7-2 and TRBJ1-5; D is uncertain. Germline assignment: CDR1 SGHTA and CDR2 FQGNSA. The CDR3 runs 17 residues. V was shortened by 1 base and J by 5 bases, with 18 bases between the two germline ends.

Of note for this clone: One end of the junction is discordant with germline, which a read error may explain. The chain carries TRBV15 and TRBJ1-2; no firm D call. The germline V gene has CDR1 LNHNV and CDR2 YYDKDF (reference sequence). The CDR3 loop spans 14 amino acids. The CDR3 protein is CATSRGPDTYSYTF. DNA of the CDR3: TGTGCCACCAGCAGAGGGCCCGACACCTATAGCTACACCTTC.

The rearrangement links TRBV10-1 to TRBJ1-1, with D hard to call. V was trimmed by 4 bases and J by 1 base, leaving 10 bases between them. Looked up from germline, CDR1 is WNHNN and CDR2 is SYGVQD (reference sequence). The CDR3 runs 14 residues. The CDR3 loop is CASSVTQENTEAFF. CDR3 DNA: TGCGCCAGCAGTGTAACGCAGGAGAACACTGAAGCTTTCTTT.

The CDR3 DNA is TGTGCCAGCAGCCGGATCCCAGGACAGGGTCAAGAGACCCAGTACTTC. This encodes CASSRIPGQGQETQYF. The chain combines TRBV5-6 with TRBJ2-5; 8 bases line up with TRBD1. The germline V gene has CDR1 SGHDT and CDR2 YYEEEE. V lost 4 bases and J lost 2; bases outside the gene matches: 10. CDR3 length: 16 amino acids.

This clone was observed a few times. The chain links TRBV14 to TRBJ1-6, with 8 bases fitting TRBD1. CDR1 is SGHDN and CDR2 is FVKESK in the germline V gene. The trim removed 6 bases at V and 7 bases at J, leaving 5 bases unmatched. CDR3 length: 14 amino acids. CDR3 amino acids: CASRIGTGNSPLHF. DNA for the CDR3: TGTGCCAGCAGAATCGGGACAGGAAATTCACCCCTCCACTTT.

The chain couples TRBV14 to TRBJ1-4; TRBD1 aligns across 8 bases. V was pared by 8 bases and J by 8 bases, with 10 bases of the junction left unmatched. This CDR3 has 14 amino acids. CDR1 is SGHDN, CDR2 FVKESK, per germline. CDR3 loop: CASVPGQGREKLFF. As DNA, the CDR3 is TGTGCCAGCGTGCCCGGACAGGGAAGGGAAAAACTGTTTTTT.

This chain connects TRBV6-5 to TRBJ1-2; a possible D gene is TRBD1 (6 bases). CDR3 length: 15 amino acids. V was trimmed by 7 bases and J by 0 bases, leaving 15 bases between them. Germline CDR1 and CDR2: MNHEY and SVGAGI. As DNA, the CDR3 is TGTGCCAGCAAAGGGACACCTCCTTCTAACTATGGCTACACCTTC. Translating it yields CASKGTPPSNYGYTF.

The gene calls are TRBV5-1 and TRBJ2-3; the match to TRBD2 covers 7 bases. Trimming at V came to 5 bases and at J to 2 bases, leaving 5 bases not matched to a gene. CDR3 length: 14 amino acids. Germline V gene sequence: CDR1 SGHRS, CDR2 YFSETQ. The chain's CDR3 is CASRTSGVTDTQYF. The DNA for the CDR3 is TGCGCCAGCAGGACCAGCGGGGTCACAGATACGCAGTATTTT.

This chain joins TRBV6-2 or TRBV6-3 and TRBJ1-2, with 7 bases lining up with TRBD1. Looked up from germline, CDR1 is MNHEY and CDR2 is SVGEGT. The CDR3 has 13 residues. The junction had 5 bases not matched to a gene; V was cut back by 6 bases and J by 4 bases. The CDR3: CASSSGQVYGYTF. The CDR3 bases are TGTGCCAGCAGCTCCGGACAGGTCTATGGCTACACCTTC.

J is TRBJ2-3 and V is TRBV3-1 (or the pseudogene TRBV3-2), with TRBD1 identical over 9 bases. Germline V gene data show CDR1 as LGHDT and CDR2 as YNNKEL (reference sequence). V was pared by 7 bases and J by 5 bases, with 10 bases of the junction left unmatched. The CDR3 totals 15 residues. In DNA form, the CDR3 reads TGTGCCAGCACCCTAACAGGGGGCGCGGGAGATACGCAGTATTTT. Its protein is CASTLTGGAGDTQYF.

The V call is TRBV18, the J call TRBJ2-5; 10 bases are a match to TRBD2. This CDR3 has 16 amino acids. Per germline, CDR1 KGHSH and CDR2 LQKENI. J was trimmed by 1 base and V by 2 bases; bases with no gene match: 4. The CDR3 DNA reads as TGTGCCAGCTCACCATCGCTAGCGGGGGCCCAAGAGACCCAGTACTTC. It is translated as CASSPSLAGAQETQYF.